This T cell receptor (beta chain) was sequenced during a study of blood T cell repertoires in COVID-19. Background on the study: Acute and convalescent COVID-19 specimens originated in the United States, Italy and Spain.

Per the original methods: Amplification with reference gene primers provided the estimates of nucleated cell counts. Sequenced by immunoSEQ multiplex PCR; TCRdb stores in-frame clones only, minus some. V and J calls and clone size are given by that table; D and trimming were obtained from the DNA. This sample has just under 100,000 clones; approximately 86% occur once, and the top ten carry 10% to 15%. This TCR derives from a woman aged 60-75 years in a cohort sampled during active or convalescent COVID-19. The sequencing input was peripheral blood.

In DNA form, the CDR3 reads TGTGCCAGCAGTCCCGGTAGTGCAGGCAGTGGCTACACCTTC. Its translation is CASSPGSAGSGYTF. The chain combines TRBV6-6 with TRBJ1-2; no clear D gene. The CDR3 has 14 amino acids. CDR1 MNHNY and CDR2 SVGAGI come from the germline V gene (reference sequence). V was pared by 5 bases and J by 7 bases, with 17 bases between.